This T cell receptor (beta chain) comes out of a study of T cells in Graves' hyperthyroidism and ophthalmopathy. Study-wide results and limits: Appearing also in blood were most of the thyroid clonotypes expanded above 0.001.

A remark on this clonotype: Its target is not known.

CDR3 length equals 15 residues. Deletions cut 6 bases from V and 1 base from J, with 16 bases between. The germline V gene encodes CDR1 SGHTA and CDR2 FQGNSA. RNA transcripts served as the template for amplifying TCR beta CDR3 regions. The HTBI primer set was used in a first-round RT-PCR of the TCR CDR3. In TCRdb, the multiplex PCR reads were re-called with MiXCR into one record per CDR3 protein. Among about 840,000 distinct CDR3 sequences listed, approximately 40% were seen once. The receptor comes from a man aged 18 to 30 with Graves' hyperthyroidism. Material: blood. This rearrangement joins TRBV7-2 to TRBJ2-7, with D possibly matching TRBD1 (5 bases). The CDR3 spells CASREDSFESYEQYF. The CDR3 DNA reads TGTGCCAGCAGGGAAGACAGTTTCGAATCCTACGAGCAGTACTTC.